A single sample gave rise to the 23 T cell receptor beta chains below, sequenced in a study of T-cell memory formation after mild COVID-19. A single record per CDR3 protein comes from TCRdb applying MiXCR to the 5' RACE reads. The data show about 340,000 distinct CDR3 sequences, with approximately 15% seen just once and 20% to 25% held by the top ten. Sequencing was carried out using PBMCs or a T cell subset sorted from them (not recorded which). Source of these receptors: a man between 18 and 35 years old who had mild COVID-19 (a few samples of this study predate the infection). Cell type and time point are not known.

This clonotype occurred a few times. The DNA of the CDR3 is TGTGCCAGCTCACCTGGGGAGGGGGCGGAACAGCCCCAGCATTTT. Translating gives CASSPGEGAEQPQHF. This chain uses TRBV18 with TRBJ1-5, with 7 nucleotides matching TRBD1. Germline lookup yields CDR1 KGHSH and CDR2 LQKENI. The CDR3 length is 15 residues. With V trimmed by 3 bases and J by 7 bases, 9 bases remained unmatched.

This clonotype has only a few counts. The V call is TRBV12-3 or TRBV12-4, the J call TRBJ2-2; D is uncertain. The CDR3 sequence is 14 residues long. Trimming removed 6 bases from V and 7 bases from J, with 15 bases in between. In nucleotides, the CDR3 is TGTGCCAGCAGCCTAACGGCGGCTGGCGGGGAGCTGTTTTTT. This codes for CASSLTAAGGELFF.

This rearrangement joins TRBV7-2 to TRBJ1-2; no clear D gene. CDR1 and CDR2 from the germline V gene are SGHTA and FQGNSA. The V end was cut by 6 bases, the J end by 5 bases, with 10 bases between. CDR3 length equals 12 residues. The CDR3 bases are TGTGCCAGCAGTATAATGGGGTATGGCTACACCTTC. Translating gives CASSIMGYGYTF.

The chain is built from TRBV4-1 and TRBJ1-5; D uncertain. CDR1 is MGHRA and CDR2 is YSYEKL in the germline V gene. V was trimmed by 1 base and J by 6 bases, leaving 19 bases between them. This CDR3 comprises 17 residues. CDR3 residues: CASSQVDMGFLRQPQHF. As DNA, the CDR3 is TGCGCCAGCAGCCAAGTGGATATGGGGTTTCTCCGTCAGCCCCAGCATTTT.

This chain uses TRBV12-3 or TRBV12-4 with TRBJ2-7; TRBD2 agrees at 9 bases. This CDR3 is built from 19 residues. The V and J ends lost 7 bases and 2 bases, in that order; junction bases with no gene match: 21. This CDR3 reads CASTSGTLGLAGRTYEQYF. CDR3 DNA sequence: TGTGCCAGCACCTCTGGGACCCTAGGGCTAGCGGGACGTACCTACGAGCAGTACTTC.

Ten or more counts support this clonotype. This chain uses TRBV7-2 with TRBJ2-5; TRBD2 is a possible D gene (6 bases). The CDR3 totals 15 residues. Germline CDR1 SGHTA, CDR2 FQGNSA. V lost 6 bases, J lost 2 bases, and 16 bases lay in between. CDR3 bases: TGTGCCAGCAGTTGGGCGGGGACCACGCAAGAGACCCAGTACTTC. Translating it yields CASSWAGTTQETQYF.

The chain recombines TRBV5-1 with TRBJ2-1, with 7 nucleotides matching TRBD1. This CDR3 is 14 amino acids long. J lost 6 bases, V lost 4 bases, and 7 bases had no gene match. The V gene's germline CDR1 is SGHRS and CDR2 YFSETQ. Written as DNA, the CDR3 is TGCGCCAGCAGCCCGACGACAGGGCGCAATGAGCAGTTCTTC. The encoded protein is CASSPTTGRNEQFF.

This clonotype was seen a few times. The chain combines TRBV10-3 with TRBJ2-2; D is uncertain. Germline V gives CDR1 ENHRY, CDR2 SYGVKD. V was trimmed by 3 bases and J by 1 base, leaving 9 bases between them. This CDR3 region has 15 residues. The CDR3 nucleotides read TGTGCCATCAGTGATCAAGGGCTGAACACCGGGGAGCTGTTTTTT. Protein: CAISDQGLNTGELFF.

This chain joins TRBV5-1 and TRBJ2-5; 11 bases agree with TRBD1. This CDR3 spans 15 amino acids. The trim removed 4 bases at V and 4 bases at J, leaving 6 bases unmatched. CDR1 is SGHRS, CDR2 YFSETQ, per germline. The CDR3 sequence is CASSRDGTGGETQYF. In nucleotides, the CDR3 is TGCGCCAGCAGCCGTGACGGGACAGGGGGAGAGACCCAGTACTTC.

The V gene is TRBV9, the J gene TRBJ1-6; a possible D gene is TRBD1 (5 bases). The germline gives CDR1 SGDLS, CDR2 YYNGEE. This CDR3 has 13 residues. Trimming stripped 3 bases from V and 10 bases from J, with 11 bases between. The CDR3 sequence: CASSGRVTSPLHF. CDR3 coding DNA: TGTGCCAGCAGCGGCAGGGTAACATCACCCCTCCACTTT. The variable domain in full, completed from reference TRBV9 and TRBJ1-6, reads DSGVTQTPKHLITATGQRVTLRCSPRSGDLSVYWYQQSLDQGLQFLIQYYNGEERAKGNILERFSAQQFPDLHSELNLSSLELGDSALYFCASSGRVTSPLHFGNGTRLTVT.

At least ten counts were recorded for this clonotype. The V and J genes are TRBV29-1 and TRBJ2-5; 7 bases are a match to TRBD1. The trim removed 5 bases at V and 4 bases at J, leaving 7 bases unmatched. The CDR3 has 13 amino acids. Germline V gives CDR1 SQVTM, CDR2 ANQGSEA. The CDR3 nucleotides are TGCAGCGTTCCCGGGACAGTAACAGAGACCCAGTACTTC. This sequence encodes CSVPGTVTETQYF.

This clonotype has only a few counts. The J gene is TRBJ1-2, the V gene TRBV6-2 or TRBV6-3, with no clear D. Trimming pared 4 bases from V and 8 bases from J, leaving 17 bases between. CDR1 MNHEY and CDR2 SVGEGT come from the germline V gene. The CDR3 loop spans 14 amino acids. In DNA form, the CDR3 reads TGTGCCAGCAGTTCACCAGCCTCCTTTATAGGCTACACCTTC. It translates to CASSSPASFIGYTF.

This chain links TRBV4-1 with TRBJ2-5; a weak D match, TRBD2 (6 bases). Germline CDR1 reads MGHRA; CDR2 reads YSYEKL. Trimming stripped 3 bases from V and 5 bases from J, with 10 bases between. The CDR3 totals 13 residues. CDR3 region: CASSQGGAETQYF. The CDR3 DNA reads TGCGCCAGCAGCCAGGGCGGGGCGGAGACCCAGTACTTC.

V gene TRBV11-2 combines with J gene TRBJ2-7; tentatively, D is TRBD1 or TRBD2 (6 bases each). The CDR3 is 13 amino acids. From germline, CDR1 is SGHAT and CDR2 FQNNGV. V lost 4 bases to trimming and J lost 2 bases, with 9 bases between them. The CDR3 spells CASSWGAPYEQYF. In DNA, the CDR3 is TGTGCCAGCAGCTGGGGGGCCCCCTACGAGCAGTACTTC.

The chain uses TRBV7-6 and TRBJ2-3; D possibly corresponds to TRBD1 (6 bases). CDR3 length equals 16 residues. Germline CDR1 SGHVS, CDR2 FNYEAQ. The germline V and J ends were trimmed by 5 bases and 5 bases, with 20 bases remaining between them. The CDR3 loop reads CASSPRQGLKGDTQYF. CDR3 in DNA: TGTGCCAGCAGCCCCCGCCAGGGGTTGAAGGGAGATACGCAGTATTTT. Full variable domain (remainder filled in from reference TRBV7-6 and TRBJ2-3): GAGVSQSPRYKVTKRGQDVALRCDPISGHVSLYWYRQALGQGPEFLTYFNYEAQQDKSGLPNDRFSAERPEGSISTLTIQRTEQRDSAMYRCASSPRQGLKGDTQYFGPGTRLTVL.

V gene TRBV13 combines with J gene TRBJ1-1; D is unresolved. Germline V gene data show CDR1 as PRHDT and CDR2 as FYEKMQ (reference sequence). This CDR3 is built from 16 residues. The V end lost 0 bases, the J end lost 3 bases, and 14 bases lay between the germline ends. The CDR3, as DNA: TGTGCCAGCAGCTTAGGGGACGGAACCGGGTACACTGAAGCTTTCTTT. Protein product: CASSLGDGTGYTEAFF.

The chain combines TRBV10-3 with TRBJ2-3; possible D gene TRBD2, 6 bases. The CDR3 length is 10 residues. The V gene lost 8 bases and the J gene lost 8 bases, with 8 bases spanning the gap. Germline V gives CDR1 ENHRY, CDR2 SYGVKD. Here the CDR3 reads CAIGGTTQYF. Here the CDR3 DNA reads TGTGCCATCGGGGGGACTACGCAGTATTTT.

The CDR3 reads CASSIGVRQPQHF. The CDR3 bases are TGTGCCAGTAGTATAGGCGTTCGACAGCCCCAGCATTTT. This chain links TRBV19 with TRBJ1-5, with D uncertain. Germline V gives CDR1 LNHDA, CDR2 SQIVND (reference sequence). The CDR3 runs to 13 residues. Trimming removed 1 base at V and 7 bases at J, with 8 bases between.

This clonotype was detected a few times. The V gene is TRBV29-1, the J gene TRBJ2-2; D remains ambiguous. This CDR3 is 17 amino acids long. The V end was cut by 6 bases, the J end by 2 bases, with 22 bases between. Germline loops: CDR1 SQVTM, CDR2 ANQGSEA. The CDR3 sequence: CSVRDPRGHHNTGELFF. CDR3 sequence (DNA): TGCAGCGTGCGAGACCCACGTGGTCATCATAACACCGGGGAGCTGTTTTTT.

This clonotype was counted at least ten times. This sequence joins TRBV28 and TRBJ1-5; 8 bases agree with TRBD1. Trimming removed 6 bases from V and 6 bases from J; junction bases left unmatched: 7. The CDR3 loop spans 14 amino acids. CDR1 and CDR2 (germline): MDHEN, SYDVKM. The CDR3 spells CASSWTGPGQPQHF. As DNA, the CDR3 is TGTGCCAGCAGCTGGACAGGGCCGGGTCAGCCCCAGCATTTT. Supplemented by reference TRBV28 and TRBJ1-5, the full variable domain reads DVKVTQSSRYLVKRTGEKVFLECVQDMDHENMFWYRQDPGLGLRLIYFSYDVKMKEKGDIPEGYSVSREKKERFSLILESASTNQTSMYLCASSWTGPGQPQHFGDGTRLSIL.

This clonotype was observed many times. The V gene is TRBV7-2, the J gene TRBJ2-5, with 7 positions matching TRBD2. After removal of 5 bases from V and 1 base from J, the junction contained 10 bases not matched to a gene. Germline values: CDR1 SGHTA, CDR2 FQGNSA. This CDR3 is built from 16 residues. The CDR3 spells CASSAVGGVSQETQYF. Written as DNA, the CDR3 is TGTGCCAGCAGCGCCGTGGGAGGGGTTAGCCAAGAGACCCAGTACTTC.

This clonotype was detected only a few times. This chain uses TRBV5-1 with TRBJ2-2; possibly TRBD1 for D (6 bases). Germline loops: CDR1 SGHRS, CDR2 YFSETQ. CDR3 length equals 14 residues. V lost 9 bases and J 4 bases, leaving 16 bases between the germline ends. The DNA of the CDR3 is TGCGCCACCCCAACAGGGAGAGGCACCGGGGAGCTGTTTTTT. Protein: CATPTGRGTGELFF.

This clonotype was seen more than once but under ten times. This sequence joins TRBV6-2 or TRBV6-3 and TRBJ2-1; D assignment may be TRBD1 or TRBD2 (6 bases each). Trimming took 7 bases from V and 11 from J, leaving 9 bases between them. The CDR3 totals 10 residues. Germline-derived CDR1 and CDR2 are MNHEY and SVGEGT. In DNA, the CDR3 is TGTGCCAGCACGGGGGCGAAGCAGTTCTTC. It encodes CASTGAKQFF.